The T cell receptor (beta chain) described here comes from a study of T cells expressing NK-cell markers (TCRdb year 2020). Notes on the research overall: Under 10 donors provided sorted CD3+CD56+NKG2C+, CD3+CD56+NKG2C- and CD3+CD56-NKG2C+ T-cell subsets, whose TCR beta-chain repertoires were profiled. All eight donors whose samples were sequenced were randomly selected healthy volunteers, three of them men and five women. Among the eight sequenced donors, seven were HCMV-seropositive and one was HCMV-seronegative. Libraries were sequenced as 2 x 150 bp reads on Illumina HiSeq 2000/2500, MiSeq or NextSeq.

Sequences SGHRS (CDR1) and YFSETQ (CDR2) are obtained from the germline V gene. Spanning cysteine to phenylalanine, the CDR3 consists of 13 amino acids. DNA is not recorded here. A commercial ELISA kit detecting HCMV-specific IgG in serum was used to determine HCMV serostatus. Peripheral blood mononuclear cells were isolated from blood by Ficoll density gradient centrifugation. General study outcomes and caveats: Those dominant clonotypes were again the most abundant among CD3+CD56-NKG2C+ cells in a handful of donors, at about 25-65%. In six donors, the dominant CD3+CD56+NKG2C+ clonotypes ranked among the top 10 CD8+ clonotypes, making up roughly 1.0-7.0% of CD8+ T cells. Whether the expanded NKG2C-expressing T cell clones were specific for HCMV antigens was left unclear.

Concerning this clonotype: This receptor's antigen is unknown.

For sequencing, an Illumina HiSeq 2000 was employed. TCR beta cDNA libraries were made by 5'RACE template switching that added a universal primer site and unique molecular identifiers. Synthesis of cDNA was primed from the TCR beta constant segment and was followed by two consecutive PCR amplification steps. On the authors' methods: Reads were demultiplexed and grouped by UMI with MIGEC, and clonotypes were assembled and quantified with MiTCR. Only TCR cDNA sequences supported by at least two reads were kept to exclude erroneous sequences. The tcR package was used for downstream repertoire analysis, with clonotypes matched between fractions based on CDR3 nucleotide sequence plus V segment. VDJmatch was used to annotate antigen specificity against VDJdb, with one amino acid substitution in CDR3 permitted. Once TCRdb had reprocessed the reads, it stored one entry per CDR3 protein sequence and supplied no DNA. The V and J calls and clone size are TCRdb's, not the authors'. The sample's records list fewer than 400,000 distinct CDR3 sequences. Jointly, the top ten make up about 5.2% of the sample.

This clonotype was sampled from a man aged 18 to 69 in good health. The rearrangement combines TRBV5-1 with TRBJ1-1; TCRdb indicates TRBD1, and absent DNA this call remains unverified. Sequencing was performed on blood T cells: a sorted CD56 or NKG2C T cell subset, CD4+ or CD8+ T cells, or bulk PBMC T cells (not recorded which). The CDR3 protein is CASSLDPDTEAFF.